The present T cell receptor (beta chain) was sequenced within a study of T cells in women clearing cervical HPV infection. The overall study: With HLA typing for only a few women, HLA confounding remains possible. Overall study findings and caveats: Cases carried less TRBV6-7 than controls: about 0.1% versus 0.15%.

Trimming took off 3 bases at V and 6 bases at J, with 9 bases between the two ends. Germline loops: CDR1 SGHAT, CDR2 FQNNGV. The CDR3 runs to 14 residues. The table came from immunoSEQ multiplex PCR; TCRdb's copy has only in-frame clones and leaves some out. The sample holds around 30,000 clones. Points on this clone: The antigen is unknown. Read data end 3 residues before the CDR3 end; the end is taken from the germline J gene.

Sequences were obtained from blood buffy coat. The sequence was obtained from a woman between 18 and 75 years old with a cervical HPV16 infection that either progressed to CIN3+ or cleared (not recorded which). The genes are TRBV11-2 and TRBJ1-6; D remains ambiguous. The CDR3 loop reads CASSFSVTNSPLHF. The CDR3 DNA, read in part, is TGTGCCAGCAGCTTCTCGGTTACTAATTCACCC.